A single TCR beta chain is shown here with its context. The data were obtained in a study of shared clonotypes between healthy human individuals. Naive CD8 cells comprised CD45RO-negative, CCR7-positively selected cells, excluding terminally differentiated effector memory CD45RA+ cells. Study donors comprised healthy, HIV-negative adults devoid of recent acute infection or vaccination. Trimming cost V 5 bases and J 4 bases, with 12 bases left between them. The CDR3 totals 13 residues. The germline V gene encodes CDR1 PRHDT and CDR2 FYEKMQ (reference sequence). The protocol was immunoSEQ multiplex PCR, while the TCRdb copy is restricted to in-frame clones and leaves out a portion. The table has roughly 1,800,000 clones, about 95% seen once.

Sequences were obtained from naive CD8+ T cells sorted from blood. The receptor was isolated from a man aged 18 to 30 in good health. The V call is TRBV13, the J call TRBJ2-7, with D perhaps TRBD2 (6 bases). In DNA, the CDR3 is TGTGCCAGCAGCGCAGGCGGGGTGTACGAGCAGTACTTC. This encodes CASSAGGVYEQYF. The entire variable domain, with the rest obtained from reference TRBV13 and TRBJ2-7, is as follows: AAGVIQSPRHLIKEKRETATLKCYPIPRHDTVYWYQQGPGQDPQFLISFYEKMQSDKGSIPDRFSAQQFSDYHSELNMSSLELGDSALYFCASSAGGVYEQYFGPGTRLTVT.